This entry is about one T cell receptor (beta chain). The target of this receptor is not known. The record has no base qualities; no much larger clone is one base away. CDR1 and CDR2 were assigned from the germline V gene as MNHEY and SVGAGI. Including cysteine and phenylalanine, the CDR3 has 11 amino acids. Only CDR3 DNA is held: 33 bases, read in frame from base 1. Trimming at the junction amounts to 3 bases on V and 9 bases on J, and the germline ends lie 6 bases apart. Participants in the prospective study were aged roughly 18 to 95 years, lived in some 24 United States geographic areas, and enrolled through a virtual design. In the prospective study, participants were assigned to cohorts based on the clinical history participants reported in a screening survey and a study questionnaire. ImmuneRACE Cohort 3 recovered participants were defined by two consecutive negative NP/OP PCR tests, healthcare professional clearance, or symptom resolution. Mobile phlebotomists in the prospective study collected whole blood, serum and a nasopharyngeal or oropharyngeal swab from every participant. Additional blood draws and questionnaires over an approximately 2-month period could optionally be provided by prospective study participants. Blood samples from the prospective study were shipped frozen or at room temperature prior to DNA extraction.

This sample was included in a study of blood T cell repertoires in COVID-19 (dated by TCRdb to the early 2020s). General notes on the study: Samples covering the acute and convalescent phases of COVID-19 were provided by collaborators in the United States, Italy and Spain. The repertoires were released in a freely available public database intended as a resource for research on the immune response to SARS-CoV-2. Where available, HLA class I and class II types were obtained from metadata supplied by the sample provider rather than from assay-based typing. The samples were drawn from the first 160 participants of the ongoing ImmuneRACE study and from some 1,300 subjects provided by 6 global collaborators. Sample metadata almost always included a de-identified subject ID, COVID-19 status, age in years and sex. The dataset comprised deeply sampled blood TCRbeta repertoires from subjects exposed to, actively infected with, or recovered from COVID-19. The material from the prospective study consisted of cDNA or gDNA derived from T cells, B-cell-depleted T cells, or PBMCs.

General study outcomes and caveats: How much clinical and demographic metadata was included differed by source and by participant, and the metadata was provided uncurated.

TCRbeta CDR3 regions were amplified from genomic DNA by means of the immunoSEQ Assay, a bias-controlled multiplex PCR. As for how the authors treated the data: Nucleated cell counts per sample were estimated from amplification of reference gene primers within the assay. To quantify the absolute abundance of each unique TCRbeta CDR3 rearrangement, sequence reads were collapsed and filtered. Productive Simpson clonality was computed per sample as the square root of Simpson's diversity index over productive rearrangements. Held by TCRdb, this immuneACCESS table contains in-frame sequences only and omits some clones. Under half of the omission traces to an unresolved V gene where checked; the cause of the rest is unknown. V and J calls and clone size are copied from that table; D and trimming were computed from the DNA. The sample includes approximately 440,000 clones, with about 92% observed a single time. Of the sample, about 0.57% is held by the ten largest clones.

The receptor comes from a man aged 18-30 years who had recovered from COVID-19. The sample consisted of PBMCs or T cells enriched from blood (not recorded which). The sequence joins TRBV6-5 to TRBJ1-5; the D gene identity is not certain. The CDR3 amino acid sequence is: CASSYGRPQHF. Read as DNA, the sequence is TGTGCCAGCAGTTATGGGCGGCCCCAGCATTTT.